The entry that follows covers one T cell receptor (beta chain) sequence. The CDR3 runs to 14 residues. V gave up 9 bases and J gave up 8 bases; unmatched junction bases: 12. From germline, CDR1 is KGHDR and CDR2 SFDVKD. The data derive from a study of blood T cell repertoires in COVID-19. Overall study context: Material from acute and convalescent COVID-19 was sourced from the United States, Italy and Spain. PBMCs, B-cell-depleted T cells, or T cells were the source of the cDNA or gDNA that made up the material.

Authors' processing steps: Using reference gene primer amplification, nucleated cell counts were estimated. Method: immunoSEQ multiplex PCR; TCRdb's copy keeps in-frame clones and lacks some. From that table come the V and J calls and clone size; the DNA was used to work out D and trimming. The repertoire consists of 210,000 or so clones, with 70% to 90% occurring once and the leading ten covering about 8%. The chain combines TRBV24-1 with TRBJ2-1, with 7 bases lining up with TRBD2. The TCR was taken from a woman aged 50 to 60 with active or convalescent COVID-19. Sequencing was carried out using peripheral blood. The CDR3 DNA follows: TGTGCCACCGGAAGCGGGACCCCGCGGGATGAGCAGTTCTTC. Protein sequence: CATGSGTPRDEQFF.